This entry describes one T cell receptor (beta chain). The data were obtained in a study of blood T cell repertoires in COVID-19. Study overall: Both acute and convalescent COVID-19 samples were obtained from the United States, Italy and Spain.

Method: immunoSEQ multiplex PCR; TCRdb's copy keeps in-frame clones and lacks some. The sample includes about 80,000 clones, 90% seen only once; the top ten take around 4.7%. The TCR sequence derives from a woman aged 80 or over with active or convalescent COVID-19. Sequenced sample: peripheral blood.

The CDR3 loop is CASSPPSGGTDTQYF. The CDR3 DNA is TGCGCCAGCAGCCCACCTAGCGGAGGCACAGATACGCAGTATTTT. The V and J genes are TRBV4-1 and TRBJ2-3, with TRBD2 matching over 7 bases. The CDR3 sequence is 15 residues long. CDR1 is MGHRA, CDR2 YSYEKL, per germline. The ends lost 4 bases at V and 1 base at J; junction bases unmatched: 5.